The 9 T cell receptor beta chains below all came from one sample that was sequenced in a study of a mutant IDH1 vaccine in newly diagnosed glioma. Described time point: baseline, week 1 (first vaccination visit). Treatment specified: pre-vaccination baseline after standard-of-care therapy. TCRdb's table, derived via immunoSEQ multiplex PCR, lists solely in-frame clones and lacks some. The sample includes just under 95,000 clones, about four fifths of them seen just once. Sequencing used PBMCs, obtained from a glioma patient treated with radiotherapy, temozolomide or both. Every receptor here comes from a man aged 35-49 years with glioma.

This clone was seen more than once but under ten times. The chain carries TRBV6-5 and TRBJ1-5; 9 bases align to TRBD1. Germline CDR1 and CDR2: MNHEY and SVGAGI. V shed 10 bases and J 9 bases; nucleotides not matched to a gene: 7. This CDR3 is 12 amino acids long. The CDR3 nucleotides read TGTGCCACCGGACAGGGGCTGGGGCCCCAGCATTTT. Encoded protein: CATGQGLGPQHF.

This clone was detected only a few times. The J gene is TRBJ1-1, the V gene TRBV6-5, with D perhaps TRBD1 (5 bases). Germline-derived CDR1 and CDR2 are MNHEY and SVGAGI. The CDR3 has 14 amino acids. Trimming took 5 bases from V and 1 from J, leaving 11 bases between them. Here the CDR3 reads CASSPRGRNTEAFF. The CDR3 nucleotides read TGTGCCAGCAGTCCCCGGGGGAGGAACACTGAAGCTTTCTTT.

This rearrangement joins TRBV5-4 to TRBJ2-1; the match to TRBD2 covers 10 bases. The CDR3 spans 16 residues. Germline loops: CDR1 SGHNT, CDR2 YYREEE (reference sequence). Germline trimming cut 0 bases from V and 7 bases from J; bases unmatched to any gene: 7. The DNA of the CDR3 is TGTGCCAGCAGCTTGGCCCGCGGGACTAGCGTGAATGAGCAGTTCTTC. Protein: CASSLARGTSVNEQFF.

Concerning this clone: Other nucleotide sequences from this sample produce the same CDR3. The chain employs TRBV29-1 and TRBJ1-2; D possibly corresponds to TRBD1 (6 bases). CDR1 and CDR2 from the germline V gene are SQVTM and ANQGSEA. Deletions cut 7 bases from V and 10 bases from J, with 19 bases between. This CDR3 has 12 residues. CDR3 coding DNA: TGCAGCGCGATAGGAGGGGGGGGCTCCTACACCTTC. This encodes CSAIGGGGSYTF.

The V and J genes are TRBV4-1 and TRBJ2-5; 8 bases are shared with TRBD2. V shed 5 bases and J 0 bases; nucleotides not matched to a gene: 11. Germline assignment: CDR1 MGHRA and CDR2 YSYEKL. The CDR3 is made up of 17 amino acids. The CDR3 sequence: CASSEEAGGGYQETQYF. The CDR3, as DNA: TGCGCCAGCAGCGAGGAAGCTGGCGGGGGGTACCAAGAGACCCAGTACTTC.

This chain uses TRBV7-2 with TRBJ1-6; D perhaps matches TRBD1 (6 bases). Germline CDR1 SGHTA, CDR2 FQGNSA. With 5 bases removed from V and 7 bases from J, the gap between germline ends came to 12 bases. The CDR3 totals 14 residues. The DNA of the CDR3 is TGTGCCAGCAGCCCCACAGGGTTCAATTCACCCCTCCACTTT. As protein: CASSPTGFNSPLHF.

The chain links TRBV9 to TRBJ2-3; TRBD1 aligns across 8 bases. The V segment lost 0 bases and the J segment 6 bases; nucleotides outside the gene matches: 9. The CDR3 totals 16 residues. Germline values: CDR1 SGDLS, CDR2 YYNGEE. CDR3 in DNA: TGTGCCAGCAGCGTAGGGGCAGGGGGCCAGGTGGATACGCAGTATTTT. It yields the protein CASSVGAGGQVDTQYF.

This chain joins TRBV4-1 and TRBJ2-2, with D unresolved. Germline loops: CDR1 MGHRA, CDR2 YSYEKL. The ends were cut back, 5 bases at V and 1 base at J, with 8 bases in the middle. The CDR3 has 14 residues. CDR3 amino acids: CASSWVENTGELFF. In nucleotides, the CDR3 is TGCGCCAGCAGCTGGGTGGAGAACACCGGGGAGCTGTTTTTT.

This clone was detected only once. This rearrangement joins TRBV11-2 to TRBJ2-7; 7 bases agree with TRBD1. J gave up 1 base and V 5 bases, and 5 bases lay outside the gene matches. Germline CDR1 SGHAT, CDR2 FQNNGV. The CDR3 runs to 14 residues. Here the CDR3 DNA reads TGTGCCAGCAGCCTCCGGGACAGTTCCTACGAGCAGTACTTC. Translating it yields CASSLRDSSYEQYF.